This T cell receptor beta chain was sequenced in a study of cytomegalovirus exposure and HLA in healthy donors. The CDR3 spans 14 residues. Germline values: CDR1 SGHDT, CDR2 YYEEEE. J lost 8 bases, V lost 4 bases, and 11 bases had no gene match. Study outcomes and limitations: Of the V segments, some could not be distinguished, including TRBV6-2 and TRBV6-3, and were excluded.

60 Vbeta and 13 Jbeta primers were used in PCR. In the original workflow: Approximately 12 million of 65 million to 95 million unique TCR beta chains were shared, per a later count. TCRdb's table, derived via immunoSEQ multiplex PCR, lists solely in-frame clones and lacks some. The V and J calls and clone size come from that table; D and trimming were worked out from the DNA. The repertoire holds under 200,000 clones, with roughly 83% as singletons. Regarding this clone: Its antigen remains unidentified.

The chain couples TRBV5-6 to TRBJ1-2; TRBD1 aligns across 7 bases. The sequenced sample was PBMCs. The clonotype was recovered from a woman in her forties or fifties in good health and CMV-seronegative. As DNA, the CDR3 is TGTGCCAGCAGCCCGACAGGGCGGCCTGTGGGCTACACCTTC. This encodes CASSPTGRPVGYTF.